This T cell receptor beta chain was identified in a study of T cell responses to AZD1222 COVID-19 vaccine (dated by TCRdb to the early 2020s). For the study in its entirety: A total of 230 or so trial participants underwent TCR sequencing, of whom 207 received two doses of AZD1222 and around 25 received two doses of the MenACWY control vaccine. Trial participants were enrolled by age into subgroups of 18-55, 56-69 and 70-plus years, and approximately 150, 30 and 60 TCR-sequenced participants, respectively, were included in these subgroups.

Between the V and J ends, shortened by 4 bases and 10 bases respectively, the junction contains 18 bases. CDR1 and CDR2, looked up from the germline V gene, are SGHRS and YFSETQ. Inclusive of the bounding cysteine and phenylalanine, the CDR3 is 14 residues long. The only DNA kept is the CDR3, 42 bases in frame from the first base. The CDR3 regions of human TCRbeta chains were analyzed by immunosequencing. As for the original processing: TCRs in the repertoires were matched against a reference library of SARS-CoV-2-specific TCRs that had been generated with the MIRA antigen-specificity platform. Breadth meant the fraction of unique TCRs that were SARS-CoV-2-associated, whereas depth meant the fraction of total T cells that were SARS-CoV-2-associated. Using the MIRA data, each spike-specific TCR was assigned both to the spike region to which the TCR was reactive and to a CD4 or CD8 class. Log10-transformed breadth and depth values were compared by one-way ANOVA with Sidak's multiple comparisons tests. The source is immuneACCESS, and TCRdb retained only in-frame sequences with V and J called. Part of the clones is not carried over; for the studies checked, unresolved V genes explain less than half of this, and the remainder is unexplained. V and J calls and clone size follow that table, whereas D and trimming were derived from the DNA. The sample table lists 66,000 or so clones, 79% of them with a count of one. The ten biggest clones cover over 20% of the sample.

The time point tag for this specimen amounts to: baseline before first vaccination. In the paper's terms, the treatment or condition label means: meningococcal conjugate vaccine given as trial control. Samples from vaccinated people were obtained from the UK trials COV001 and COV002, which included a single-blind randomized controlled phase 2/3 trial of AZD1222 (ChAdOx1 nCoV-19) in healthy adults. For TCRbeta chain sequencing, PBMC samples were collected from trial participants at day 0 and at day 28 after the second dose. This clone occurred once. What antigen it recognizes has not been identified. Base-call qualities are not available, and no considerably larger clone is one nucleotide away. What the work shows at the level of the full study, not this receptor alone: No day 14 peak-response samples were available, so repertoires were characterized only after the peak T cell response. Conclusions about previously exposed vaccinees are limited because only five to seven AZD1222 recipients were SARS-CoV-2 seropositive at baseline. The 56-69-year group was small, and its depth increase did not reach significance, likely because of low power. A significant rise in spike-specific TCR breadth and depth was observed after two AZD1222 doses relative to day 0 and relative to MenACWY recipients. Nearly half of unique spike-specific TCRs reportedly recognized epitopes outside regions mutated in the B.1.351 and B.1.1.7 variants. Vaccine-associated CD4 TCRs spanned the whole spike protein, with dominant responses in regions 160-218 and 743-854. Participants were mostly white British, with more females than males. The authors suggested clonal diversity may have been underestimated.

This TCR derives from an adult in good health. Recombination joined TRBV5-1 with TRBJ2-1, and possibly TRBD2, on 6 matching bases. Material: peripheral blood, obtained on day 0 of MenACWY control vaccination. The CDR3 protein is CASSGGTAGMEQFF. The nucleotide sequence is TGCGCCAGCAGCGGCGGGACCGCGGGTATGGAGCAGTTCTTC.